This T cell receptor beta chain was recovered during a study of blood T cell repertoires in COVID-19. This clone came up once. Authors' processing steps: Quantification of nucleated cells was approximated via reference gene primer amplification. TCRdb's table, derived via immunoSEQ multiplex PCR, lists solely in-frame clones and lacks some. Clone size and the V and J calls come from that table; the DNA yielded D and trimming. The sample lists around 130,000 clones, 75% to 90% occurring once. Input material: peripheral blood. The receptor comes from a woman aged 80 or over with acute or convalescent COVID-19.

The CDR3 sequence is CASSLAGQYNEQFF. DNA of the CDR3: TGTGCCAGCAGCTTGGCGGGACAATACAATGAGCAGTTCTTC. The gene calls are TRBV5-4 and TRBJ2-1; TRBD1 is a possible D gene (6 bases). Germline V gene data show CDR1 as SGHNT and CDR2 as YYREEE (reference sequence). This CDR3 is built from 14 residues. Trimming stripped 0 bases from V and 4 bases from J, with 8 bases between.